The 11 T cell receptor beta chains below all came from one sample that was sequenced in a study of CXCR3-negative and CXCR3-positive naive CD8 T cells. Via 5' RACE with UMI labels, TRB cDNA libraries were prepared. TCRdb re-called the 5' RACE reads and gives one entry per CDR3 protein, without DNA. Listed are 100,000 to 150,000 distinct CDR3 sequences; 0.29% falls within the top ten. The sample was naive CXCR3- CD8+ T cells from blood. Indicated subset: CD45RO-CCR7+CD27+CD95- naive CD8+ T cells lacking CXCR3 (TNR3-). These receptors were taken from a human donor in good health. Some clones in this sample may be carry-over from other donors' samples.

The chain carries TRBV20-1 and TRBJ2-1; the TCRdb D gene call, TRBD2, has no DNA to confirm it. This CDR3 has 15 residues. Germline V gene data show CDR1 as DFQATT and CDR2 as SNEGSKA (reference sequence). CDR3 loop: CSAFSTSGREHEQFF.

The J gene is TRBJ2-3, the V gene TRBV29-1; no DNA is available, so the TRBD2 call from TCRdb remains unchecked. The CDR3 sequence is 13 residues long. Per germline, CDR1 SQVTM and CDR2 ANQGSEA. The CDR3 is CSVRAGLTDTQYF.

The rearrangement links TRBV7-9 to TRBJ2-3. CDR3 size: 15 residues. CDR1 SEHNR and CDR2 FQNEAQ come from the germline V gene (reference sequence). The CDR3 here is CASSLGLKSTDTQYF.

This rearrangement joins TRBV9 to TRBJ1-1; TCRdb picks TRBD1, but there is no DNA to check that call. CDR1 is SGDLS and CDR2 is YYNGEE in the germline V gene. The CDR3 length is 15 residues. This chain's CDR3 is CASSVDEGVLVEAFF.

V usage is TRBV6-6 and J usage is TRBJ1-5; TCRdb lists TRBD1, though no DNA is available to test this call. The V gene's germline CDR1 is MNHNY and CDR2 SVGAGI (reference sequence). The CDR3 length is 13 residues. This chain's CDR3 is CASSLRGDQPQHF.

V is TRBV9 and J is TRBJ2-2; TCRdb's assignment of TRBD1 cannot be checked, as there is no DNA. Looked up from germline, CDR1 is SGDLS and CDR2 is YYNGEE. CDR3 length: 18 amino acids. CDR3 residues: CASSGGLDRPANTGELFF.

The chain has TRBV7-3 and TRBJ2-2. The germline gives CDR1 SGHTA, CDR2 FQGTGA. The CDR3 covers 12 residues. CDR3 loop: CASSSLTGELFF. Drawing the rest from reference TRBV7-3 and TRBJ2-2, the complete variable domain is GAGVSQTPSNKVTEKGKYVELRCDPISGHTALYWYRQSLGQGPEFLIYFQGTGAADDSGLPNDRFFAVRPEGSVSTLKIQRTERGDSAVYLCASSSLTGELFFGEGSRLTVL.

The J gene is TRBJ2-7, the V gene TRBV9. The CDR3 covers 13 residues. Germline V gene data show CDR1 as SGDLS and CDR2 as YYNGEE. The chain's CDR3 is CASSGNSIHEQYF.

V is TRBV5-1 and J is TRBJ2-1; as DNA is missing, the TRBD2 call by TCRdb cannot be tested. The CDR3 sequence is 15 residues long. The germline V gene has CDR1 SGHRS and CDR2 YFSETQ. The CDR3 reads CASSASGGSYNEQFF.

The chain links TRBV20-1 to TRBJ2-1; absent DNA, TCRdb's TRBD2 call cannot be checked. CDR3 length: 14 residues. CDR1 and CDR2 (germline): DFQATT, SNEGSKA (reference sequence). CDR3 sequence reads: CSAMGGTSVHEQFF.

The rearrangement uses TRBV18 and TRBJ2-5; TCRdb lists TRBD1, though no DNA is available to test this call. Germline V CDR1 and CDR2: KGHSH, LQKENI. The CDR3 has 15 amino acids. The CDR3 protein is CASSPQDSRQETQYF.